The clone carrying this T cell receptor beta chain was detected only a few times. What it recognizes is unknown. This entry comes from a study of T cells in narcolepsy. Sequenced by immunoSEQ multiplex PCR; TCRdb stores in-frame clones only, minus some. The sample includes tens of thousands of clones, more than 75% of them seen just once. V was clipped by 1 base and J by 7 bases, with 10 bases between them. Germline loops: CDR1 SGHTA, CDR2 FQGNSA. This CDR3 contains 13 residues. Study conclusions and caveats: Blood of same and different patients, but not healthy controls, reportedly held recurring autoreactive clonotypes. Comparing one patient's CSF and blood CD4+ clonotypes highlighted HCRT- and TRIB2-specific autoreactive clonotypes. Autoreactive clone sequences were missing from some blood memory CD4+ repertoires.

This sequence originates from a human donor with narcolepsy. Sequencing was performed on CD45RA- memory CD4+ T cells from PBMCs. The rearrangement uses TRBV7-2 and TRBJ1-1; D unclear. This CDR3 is CASSLGSGREAFF. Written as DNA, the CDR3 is TGTGCCAGCAGCTTAGGGAGCGGCCGTGAAGCTTTCTTT.